Sequencing of this TCR beta chain was carried out in a study of shared clonotypes between healthy human individuals. Sorted-subset replicate PCR reactions contained roughly 200 ng DNA, corresponding to about 30,000 T cell genomes. TCRdb keeps only in-frame clones here, not all; method: immunoSEQ multiplex PCR. The sample carries around 320,000 clones, around 87% recorded once. V was clipped by 4 bases and J by 2 bases, with 12 bases between them. The CDR3 loop spans 14 amino acids. The germline V gene has CDR1 SGHDT and CDR2 YYEEEE. The sequencing sample was made of memory CD8+ T cells sorted from blood. The subset denotes: CD45RO+ cells pooled with CCR7-negative TemRA cells. The TCR sequence derives from a man between 18 and 35 years old in good health. This chain joins TRBV5-6 and TRBJ2-5; D is unresolved. CDR3: CASSLGRKQETQYF. The CDR3 nucleotides read TGTGCCAGCAGCCTAGGACGGAAACAAGAGACCCAGTACTTC. The variable domain in full, completed from reference TRBV5-6 and TRBJ2-5, reads DAGVTQSPTHLIKTRGQQVTLRCSPKSGHDTVSWYQQALGQGPQFIFQYYEEEERQRGNFPDRFSGHQFPNYSSELNVNALLLGDSALYLCASSLGRKQETQYFGPGTRLLVL.